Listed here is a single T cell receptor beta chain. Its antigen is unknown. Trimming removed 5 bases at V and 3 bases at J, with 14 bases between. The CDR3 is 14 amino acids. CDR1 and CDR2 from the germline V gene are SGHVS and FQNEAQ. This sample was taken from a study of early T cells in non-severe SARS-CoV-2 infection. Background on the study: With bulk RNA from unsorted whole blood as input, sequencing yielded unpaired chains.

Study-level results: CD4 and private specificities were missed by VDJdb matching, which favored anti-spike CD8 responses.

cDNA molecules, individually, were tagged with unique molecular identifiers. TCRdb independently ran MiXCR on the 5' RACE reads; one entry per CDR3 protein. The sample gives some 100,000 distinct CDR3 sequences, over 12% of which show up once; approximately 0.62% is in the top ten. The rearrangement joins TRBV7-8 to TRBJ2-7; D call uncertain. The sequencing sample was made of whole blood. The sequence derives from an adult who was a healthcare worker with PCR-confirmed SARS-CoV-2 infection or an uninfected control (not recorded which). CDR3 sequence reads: CASSRFAVNYEQYV. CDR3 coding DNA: TGTGCCAGCAGCCGTTTTGCGGTAAACTACGAGCAGTACGTC.